The 22 T cell receptor beta chains listed next were all sequenced from one sample in a study of early T cells in non-severe SARS-CoV-2 infection. One entry per CDR3 protein results from TCRdb running MiXCR on the 5' RACE reads. The repertoire consists of around 46,000 distinct CDR3 sequences, with around 10% occurring once and the leading ten covering 21%. The sample consisted of whole blood. The origin of the receptors is an adult who was a healthcare worker with PCR-confirmed SARS-CoV-2 infection or an uninfected control (not recorded which).

This clonotype was seen repeatedly, ten times or more. This chain's CDR3 is CASSLGDSKNIQYF. CDR3 DNA sequence: TGTGCCAGCAGCTTAGGGGACAGTAAAAACATTCAGTACTTC. This rearrangement joins TRBV7-2 to TRBJ2-4, with 7 bases matching TRBD1. This CDR3 spans 14 amino acids. Germline assignment: CDR1 SGHTA and CDR2 FQGNSA. Germline trimming cut 1 base from V and 4 bases from J; bases unmatched to any gene: 1.

There are many counts of this clonotype. The rearrangement joins TRBV2 to TRBJ1-2; 10 bases agree with TRBD1. The germline CDR1 and CDR2 sequences are SNHLY and FYNNEI. The junction had 3 bases not matched to a gene; V was cut back by 7 bases and J by 4 bases. The CDR3 covers 13 residues. CDR3 sequence: CASTRDRGYGYTF. In nucleotides, the CDR3 is TGTGCCAGCACCCGGGACAGGGGCTATGGCTACACCTTC.

There are many counts of this clonotype. The rearrangement links TRBV7-9 to TRBJ2-3; D uncertain. CDR1 and CDR2 (germline): SEHNR, FQNEAQ (reference sequence). Trimming shortened V by 5 bases and J by 3 bases, and 6 bases separated the two germline ends. This CDR3 contains 12 residues. The CDR3 coding sequence is TGTGCCAGCAGCCCCGGAACAGATACGCAGTATTTT. Protein sequence: CASSPGTDTQYF.

The chain is built from TRBV29-1 and TRBJ2-1, with 7 nucleotides matching TRBD1. J lost 4 bases, V lost 3 bases, and 0 bases had no gene match. CDR1 is SQVTM and CDR2 is ANQGSEA in the germline V gene. The CDR3 runs 12 residues. CDR3 sequence reads: CSVDRGYNEQFF. The CDR3 bases are TGCAGCGTTGACAGGGGGTACAATGAGCAGTTCTTC.

This clonotype was detected a few times. The V call is TRBV6-5, the J call TRBJ2-1; 14 bases align to TRBD2. The germline V gene has CDR1 MNHEY and CDR2 SVGAGI. The CDR3 covers 16 residues. V lost 3 bases and J lost 7; bases outside the gene matches: 5. DNA of the CDR3: TGTGCCAGCAGTTATAGGACTAGCGGGAGGAAAAATGAGCAGTTCTTC. It yields the protein CASSYRTSGRKNEQFF.

This clonotype is medium-sized. V and J are TRBV7-2 and TRBJ2-5; D could derive from TRBD1 or TRBD2 (5 bases each). The V end lost 2 bases, the J end lost 2 bases, and 12 bases lay between the germline ends. The CDR3 sequence is 15 residues long. Germline V CDR1 and CDR2: SGHTA, FQGNSA. CDR3 in amino acids: CASSLRHRTQETQYF. CDR3 sequence (DNA): TGTGCCAGCAGCTTACGACACAGGACTCAAGAGACCCAGTACTTC.

This clonotype was picked up a small number of times. The V call is TRBV7-2, the J call TRBJ2-7; D unclear. The germline gives CDR1 SGHTA, CDR2 FQGNSA. The CDR3 spans 12 residues. The V gene lost 1 base and the J gene lost 4 bases, with 5 bases spanning the gap. The CDR3: CASSLEFYEQYF. The CDR3 DNA is TGTGCCAGCAGCTTAGAGTTTTACGAGCAGTACTTC.

This clonotype has a handful of counts. The chain joins TRBV12-5 to TRBJ2-3, with TRBD2 identical over 11 bases. The CDR3 consists of 15 residues. Germline V CDR1 and CDR2: LGHNT, FRNRAP. With 1 base clipped from V and 7 bases from J, the junction kept 4 bases outside the gene matches. The CDR3 DNA reads as TGTGCTAGTGGTTTGGGACTAGCGGGATTAAATACGCAGTATTTT. Translating it yields CASGLGLAGLNTQYF.

In this sample, this clonotype turned up a few times. This chain joins TRBV6-2 or TRBV6-3 and TRBJ2-3, with 16 bases matching TRBD2. The germline CDR1 and CDR2 sequences are MNHEY and SVGEGT. V lost 2 bases and J lost 5; bases outside the gene matches: 4. The CDR3 is 17 residues long. CDR3 sequence: CASSYGTSGRALDTQYF. In DNA form, the CDR3 reads TGTGCCAGCAGTTACGGGACTAGCGGGAGGGCCTTAGATACGCAGTATTTT.

The chain links TRBV6-6 to TRBJ2-1; 11 nucleotides match TRBD2. V lost 5 bases to trimming and J lost 4 bases; unmatched junction nucleotides: 10. CDR3 length: 17 amino acids. The germline V gene encodes CDR1 MNHNY and CDR2 SVGAGI (reference sequence). CDR3 coding DNA: TGTGCCAGCAGTAAGGGGCATACTAGCGGGAGTTACAATGAGCAGTTCTTC. This gives the protein CASSKGHTSGSYNEQFF.

This clonotype was counted many times. The V and J genes are TRBV18 and TRBJ2-7; 10 nucleotides align to TRBD1. Germline CDR1 and CDR2: KGHSH and LQKENI. This CDR3 comprises 16 residues. Germline trimming cut 3 bases from V and 6 bases from J; bases unmatched to any gene: 11. CDR3 loop: CASSPISRDRGGEQYF. The CDR3 nucleotides are TGTGCCAGCTCACCCATCAGCCGGGACAGGGGAGGCGAGCAGTACTTC.

This clonotype was picked up many times. The rearrangement joins TRBV3-1 to TRBJ1-6; the D is unclear. Trimming took 0 bases from V and 0 from J, leaving 15 bases between them. From germline, CDR1 is LGHDT and CDR2 YNNKEL (reference sequence). This CDR3 comprises 19 residues. In DNA, the CDR3 is TGTGCCAGCAGCCAAGAATTCCGAGCTACGACCTCCTATAATTCACCCCTCCACTTT. Protein: CASSQEFRATTSYNSPLHF.

The chain joins TRBV5-1 to TRBJ1-1, with D perhaps TRBD1 (6 bases). This CDR3 region has 14 residues. V was pared by 0 bases and J by 3 bases, with 9 bases between. CDR1 is SGHRS and CDR2 is YFSETQ in the germline V gene. The chain's CDR3 is CASSLGRGDTEAFF. Written as DNA, the CDR3 is TGCGCCAGCAGCTTGGGCAGGGGTGACACTGAAGCTTTCTTT. Combining the CDR3 with reference TRBV5-1 and TRBJ1-1 gives the whole variable domain KAGVTQTPRYLIKTRGQQVTLSCSPISGHRSVSWYQQTPGQGLQFLFEYFSETQRNKGNFPGRFSGRQFSNSRSEMNVSTLELGDSALYLCASSLGRGDTEAFFGQGTRLTVV.

This clonotype has only a few counts. The chain recombines TRBV28 with TRBJ2-7, with D hard to call. The ends were cut back, 6 bases at V and 3 bases at J, with 9 bases in the middle. The length of the CDR3 is 12 residues. Germline V gene data show CDR1 as MDHEN and CDR2 as SYDVKM. CDR3 nucleotide sequence: TGTGCCAGCAGAATCGTGGGCTACGAGCAGTACTTC. Protein: CASRIVGYEQYF.

The V gene is TRBV5-1, the J gene TRBJ1-5; no clear D. CDR3 length: 15 amino acids. Trimming pared 0 bases from V and 4 bases from J, leaving 11 bases between. Germline loops: CDR1 SGHRS, CDR2 YFSETQ. The CDR3 loop reads CASSLDGETNQPQHF. The CDR3, as DNA: TGCGCCAGCAGCTTGGATGGGGAGACAAATCAGCCCCAGCATTTT.

This clonotype has more than one count but fewer than ten. The chain couples TRBV28 to TRBJ2-7, with D uncertain. The germline CDR1 and CDR2 sequences are MDHEN and SYDVKM. Trimming took off 7 bases at V and 2 bases at J, with 12 bases between the two ends. CDR3 size: 13 residues. The CDR3 protein is CASNPGQTYEQYF. CDR3 nucleotide sequence: TGTGCCAGCAACCCCGGGCAGACCTACGAGCAGTACTTC.

This clonotype was picked up many times. V is TRBV11-2 and J is TRBJ2-1, with D possibly being TRBD1 or TRBD2 (5 bases each). This CDR3 is built from 14 residues. The germline V and J ends were trimmed by 4 bases and 6 bases, with 13 bases remaining between them. Germline CDR1 is SGHAT and CDR2 is FQNNGV. The DNA of the CDR3 is TGTGCCAGCAGCTCCGTGAGGGACCTCAATGAGCAGTTCTTC. It is translated as CASSSVRDLNEQFF.

This clonotype was recorded at least ten times. The chain joins TRBV7-2 to TRBJ2-1; possible D gene TRBD2, 6 bases. V lost 3 bases and J lost 7, with 13 bases in between. Germline V lookup: CDR1 SGHTA, CDR2 FQGNSA. The CDR3 consists of 14 residues. The DNA for the CDR3 is TGTGCCAGCAGCTTGCGGGGCTCTGGGAATGAGCAGTTCTTC. Its translation: CASSLRGSGNEQFF.

This clonotype was picked up a small number of times. This chain connects TRBV10-2 to TRBJ1-5, with D uncertain. Per germline, CDR1 WSHSY and CDR2 SAAADI. V lost 10 bases and J lost 5, with 18 bases in between. This CDR3 region has 14 residues. The CDR3 region is CATQPAPGYQPQHF. In DNA, the CDR3 is TGCGCCACACAACCCGCCCCCGGATATCAGCCCCAGCATTTT.

This clonotype was picked up a small number of times. J is TRBJ2-7 and V is TRBV5-5, with 9 bases matching TRBD2. In germline, CDR1 is SGHKS, CDR2 YYEKEE (reference sequence). The CDR3 length is 15 residues. V lost 0 bases to trimming and J lost 4 bases; unmatched junction nucleotides: 5. DNA of the CDR3: TGTGCCAGCAGCTTGGATGAGCGGGAGGTGTACGAGCAGTACTTC. Translated: CASSLDEREVYEQYF. The full variable domain, completed using reference TRBV5-5 and TRBJ2-7, is DAGVTQSPTHLIKTRGQQVTLRCSPISGHKSVSWYQQVLGQGPQFIFQYYEKEERGRGNFPDRFSARQFPNYSSELNVNALLLGDSALYLCASSLDEREVYEQYFGPGTRLTVT.

There are many counts of this clonotype. This chain uses TRBV4-3 with TRBJ1-3, with 8 bases identical to TRBD1. Germline loops: CDR1 LGHNA, CDR2 YSLEER. Trimming cost V 3 bases and J 0 bases; bases outside gene matches: 4. The CDR3 has 16 amino acids. For the CDR3, the DNA is TGCGCCAGCAGCCACAGTACAGGGGGCTCTGGAAACACCATATATTTT. Amino acid sequence: CASSHSTGGSGNTIYF.

This clonotype was recorded a few times. The V and J genes are TRBV5-4 and TRBJ2-7, with TRBD2 identical over 9 bases. Trimming removed 4 bases from V and 0 bases from J; junction bases left unmatched: 8. This CDR3 is 16 amino acids long. Germline-derived CDR1 and CDR2 are SGHNT and YYREEE (reference sequence). The CDR3 loop is CASSPGSGSASYEQYF. DNA of the CDR3: TGTGCCAGCAGCCCCGGTAGCGGGAGTGCCTCCTACGAGCAGTACTTC.